This T cell receptor (beta chain) was captured by sequencing in a study of PD-1 blockade in mismatch repair-deficient tumors (dated by TCRdb to about 2017). Regarding the study in general: Between late 2013 and 2016, the trial enrolled roughly 86 consecutive patients with some eleven types of mismatch repair-deficient cancer, all of whom had received prior treatment and were progressing. Deep sequencing of TCR CDR3 regions was used to track tumor-associated T cell clones in peripheral blood of patients responding to PD-1 blockade. The study at large found these results: After pembrolizumab, tumor-resident clones, which were often undetectable in blood before treatment, expanded rapidly and then contracted, generally ahead of radiologic responses.

Including cysteine and phenylalanine, the CDR3 has 17 amino acids. Only the CDR3 part of the read is kept: 51 bases, read in frame from the first base. V and J are truncated by 7 bases and 2 bases respectively, leaving an intervening sequence of 23 bases. The CDR1 and CDR2 encoded by the germline V gene are MGHDK and SYGVNS. A word on this clone: The antigen it binds to is not known. Per-base quality was not reported, and no clone a single base away is much larger than it.

Libraries were built with the immunoSEQ multiplex PCR assay. TCRdb provides this immuneACCESS table in a form limited to in-frame rearrangements. Some clones are lacking; in checked studies, under half of them reflect an unresolved V gene, and why the rest are absent is not known. For this sample there are 20,000 to 25,000 clones; 80% to 90% appear just once. The ten largest clones add up to approximately 17% of the sample. For every enrolled patient, mismatch repair deficiency was confirmed by either polymerase chain reaction or immunohistochemistry. TCR sequencing was performed for three patients who responded to pembrolizumab therapy. Pembrolizumab PD-1 blockade was prospectively tested in advanced mismatch repair-deficient cancers, regardless of tissue of origin, in the phase II trial. Peripheral blood T cell samples were serially collected before and at multiple times after PD-1 blockade was started. Blood sampling times were expressed in weeks after the first pembrolizumab dose.

The sequence came from an adult with mismatch repair-deficient cancer. Sequenced material: peripheral blood, taken 2 weeks after starting pembrolizumab. This chain joins TRBV25-1 to TRBJ1-2; the D gene cannot be named for sure. The DNA sequence is given as TGTGCCAGCAACCAGAAGAGGGTGGCCGAGTCGAACTATGGCTACACCTTC. Its translation reads: CASNQKRVAESNYGYTF.